What follows describes a single T cell receptor (beta chain). The antigen is not known. Libraries were prepared by immunoSEQ multiplex PCR; TCRdb keeps only in-frame clonotypes and omits some of them. Here the sample spans about 380,000 clones, 96% being singletons. This sample was taken from a study of shared clonotypes between healthy human individuals. Study overall: With ages of 18 to 49, the donors were two women and three men.

The CDR3 contains 13 residues. V was pared by 5 bases and J by 6 bases, with 12 bases between. Per the germline V gene, CDR1 is SNHLY and CDR2 is FYNNEI. Broader study findings: It was expected that sequencing depth would affect clonotype sharing among donors.

Within Nashville, Tennessee resided all donors, each a Caucasian adult. The TCR sequence derives from a man under 40 in good health. Sequenced input: memory CD8+ T cells sorted from blood. The sample's subset: CD45RO+ cells pooled with CCR7-negative TemRA cells. V and J are TRBV2 and TRBJ2-3, with D maybe TRBD2 (6 bases). CDR3 in DNA: TGTGCCAGCAGTCGGGGGAGCCCCGATACGCAGTATTTT. Its translation is CASSRGSPDTQYF.